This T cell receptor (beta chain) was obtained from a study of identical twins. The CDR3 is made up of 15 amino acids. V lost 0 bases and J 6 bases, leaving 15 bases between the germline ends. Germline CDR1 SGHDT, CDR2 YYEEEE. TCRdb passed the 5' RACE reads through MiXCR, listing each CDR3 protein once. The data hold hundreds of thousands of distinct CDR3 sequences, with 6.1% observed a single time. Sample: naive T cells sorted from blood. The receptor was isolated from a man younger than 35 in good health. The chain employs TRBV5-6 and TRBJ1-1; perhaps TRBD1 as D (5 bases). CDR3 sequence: CASSLAGDPGPEAFF. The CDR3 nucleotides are TGTGCCAGCAGCTTGGCCGGCGACCCGGGGCCTGAAGCTTTCTTT.